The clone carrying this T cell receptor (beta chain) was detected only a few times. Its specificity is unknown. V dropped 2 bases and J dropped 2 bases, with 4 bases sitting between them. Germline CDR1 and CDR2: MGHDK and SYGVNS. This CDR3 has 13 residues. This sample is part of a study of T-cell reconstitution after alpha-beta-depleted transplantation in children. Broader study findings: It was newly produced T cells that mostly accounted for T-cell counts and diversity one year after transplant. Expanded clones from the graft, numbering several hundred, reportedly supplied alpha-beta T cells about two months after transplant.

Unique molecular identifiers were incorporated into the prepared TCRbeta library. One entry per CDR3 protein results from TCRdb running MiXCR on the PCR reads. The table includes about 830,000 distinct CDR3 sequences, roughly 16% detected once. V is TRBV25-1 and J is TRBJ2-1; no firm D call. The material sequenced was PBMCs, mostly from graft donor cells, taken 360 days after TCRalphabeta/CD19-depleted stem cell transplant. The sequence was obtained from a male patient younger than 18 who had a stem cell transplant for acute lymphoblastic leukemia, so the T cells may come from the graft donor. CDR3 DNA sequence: TGTGCCAGCAGTGAAAGAACCTACAATGAGCAGTTCTTC. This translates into CASSERTYNEQFF.